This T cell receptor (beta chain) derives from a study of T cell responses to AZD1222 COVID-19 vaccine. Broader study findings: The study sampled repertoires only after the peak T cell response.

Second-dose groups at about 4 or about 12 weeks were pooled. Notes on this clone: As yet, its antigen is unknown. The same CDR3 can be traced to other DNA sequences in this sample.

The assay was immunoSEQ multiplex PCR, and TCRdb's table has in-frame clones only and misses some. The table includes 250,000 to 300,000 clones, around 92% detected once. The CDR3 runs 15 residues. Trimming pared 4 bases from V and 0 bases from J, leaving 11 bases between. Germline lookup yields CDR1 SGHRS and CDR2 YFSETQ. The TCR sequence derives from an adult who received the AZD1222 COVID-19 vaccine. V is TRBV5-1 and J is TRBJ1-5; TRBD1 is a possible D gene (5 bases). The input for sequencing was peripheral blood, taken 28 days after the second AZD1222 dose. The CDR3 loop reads CASSLGTSSNQPQHF. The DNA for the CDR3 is TGCGCCAGCAGCCTAGGGACCTCTAGCAATCAGCCCCAGCATTTT.